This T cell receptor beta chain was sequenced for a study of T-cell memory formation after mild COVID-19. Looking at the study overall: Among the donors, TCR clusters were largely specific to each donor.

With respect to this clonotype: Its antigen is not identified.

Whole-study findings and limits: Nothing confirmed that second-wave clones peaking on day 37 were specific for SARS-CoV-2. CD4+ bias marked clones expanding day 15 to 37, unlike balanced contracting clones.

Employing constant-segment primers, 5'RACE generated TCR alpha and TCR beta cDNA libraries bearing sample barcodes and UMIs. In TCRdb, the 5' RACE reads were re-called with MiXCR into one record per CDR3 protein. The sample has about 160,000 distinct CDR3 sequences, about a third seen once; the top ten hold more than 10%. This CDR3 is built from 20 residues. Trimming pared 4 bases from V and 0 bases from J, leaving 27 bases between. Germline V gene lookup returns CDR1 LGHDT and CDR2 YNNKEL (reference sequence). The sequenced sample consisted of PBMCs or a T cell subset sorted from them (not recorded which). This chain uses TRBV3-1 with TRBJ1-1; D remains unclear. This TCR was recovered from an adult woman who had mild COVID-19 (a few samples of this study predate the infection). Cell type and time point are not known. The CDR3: CASSRASGRGGGLMNTEAFF. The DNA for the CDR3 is TGTGCCAGCAGCCGGGCCTCAGGCCGCGGAGGAGGGCTAATGAACACTGAAGCTTTCTTT.